This record looks at one T cell receptor (beta chain) sequence and its context. Its antigen remains unknown. This sample was included in a study of beta chain features in type 1 diabetes. Whole-study findings and limits: Type 1 diabetes patients had TCRB CDR3s that were shorter (moderately but significantly so) in all four CD4+ subsets. Equally in patients and controls, PCR might preferentially amplify shorter templates.

Sequenced material consisted of expressed TCRB transcripts (all of the isolated RNA was reverse transcribed). Clones were read by immunoSEQ multiplex PCR, and TCRdb kept only the in-frame ones, dropping some. The data show approximately 150,000 clones, with 63% seen just once and 0.08% to 0.09% held by the top ten. This TCR derives from a man aged 25-40 years with type 1 diabetes. The source material was naive CD4+ T cells from blood.

CDR3 loop: CASSAALAGTGELFF. The DNA of the CDR3 is TGTGCCAGCAGTGCGGCCCTGGCGGGCACCGGGGAGCTGTTTTTT. The chain links TRBV25-1 to TRBJ2-2; the D gene is possibly TRBD2 (5 bases). Trimming removed 4 bases at V and 4 bases at J, with 13 bases between. This CDR3 region has 15 residues. Germline CDR1 reads MGHDK; CDR2 reads SYGVNS.